The clone carrying this T cell receptor (beta chain) was observed at least ten times. Germline CDR1 and CDR2: SGHRS and YFSETQ. Trimming left V 5 bases short and J 1 base short, with 12 bases between. The CDR3 spans 15 residues. This sample stems from a study of T cells in Graves' hyperthyroidism and ophthalmopathy. RNA transcripts provided the source from which TCR beta CDR3 regions were amplified. First-round RT-PCR targeting the TCR CDR3 was performed with the HTBI primer set. Each CDR3 protein is one row after TCRdb ran MiXCR on the multiplex PCR reads. Among 280,000 or so distinct CDR3 sequences listed, 25% to 30% were seen once.

The source material was blood. The clonotype was recovered from a man aged 40-55 years with Graves' hyperthyroidism that later progressed to Graves' ophthalmopathy. This chain joins TRBV5-1 and TRBJ2-2, with D possibly TRBD1 on 6 matching bases. This CDR3 is CASRVDRLNTGELFF. CDR3 coding DNA: TGCGCCAGCAGGGTTGACAGGCTGAACACCGGGGAGCTGTTTTTT.